The source of this T cell receptor (beta chain) is a study of blood T cell repertoires in COVID-19. Per the original data handling: Estimated nucleated cell counts came from reference gene primer amplification. Some clones are missing from TCRdb's copy, which holds only in-frame ones; the method was immunoSEQ multiplex PCR. Clonal size and the V and J genes are those of that table, whereas D and trimming came from the DNA. The sample carries about 76,000 clones, approximately 78% recorded once. Trimming removed 0 bases at V and 1 base at J, with 13 bases between. The CDR3 runs 17 residues. Per the germline V gene, CDR1 is LGHNA and CDR2 is YNFKEQ.

Sequenced input: peripheral blood. This TCR was sampled from a human donor in a cohort sampled during active COVID-19. The V call is TRBV4-2, the J call TRBJ1-5, with D possibly being TRBD1 (5 bases). CDR3 nucleotide sequence: TGTGCCAGCAGCCAAGATAGGGGTCAACGGAGCAATCAGCCCCAGCATTTT. This sequence encodes CASSQDRGQRSNQPQHF.